One sample yielded the 26 T cell receptor beta chains listed below, sequenced in a study of blood T cell repertoires in COVID-19. Here immunoSEQ multiplex PCR was the method, and the copy in TCRdb shows in-frame clones only, minus some. The sample lists some 420,000 clones, 85% to 90% occurring once. Sequencing used PBMCs or T cells enriched from blood (not recorded which). The receptors here all came from a man aged 30-40 years who had recovered from COVID-19.

The rearrangement joins TRBV2 to TRBJ1-3; 7 bases fit TRBD1. Germline CDR1 reads SNHLY; CDR2 reads FYNNEI. The trim removed 3 bases at V and 0 bases at J, leaving 8 bases unmatched. The CDR3 consists of 17 residues. In DNA form, the CDR3 reads TGTGCCAGCAGTGATTCCGCAGGGGGGAGCTCTGGAAACACCATATATTTT. Its translation is CASSDSAGGSSGNTIYF. Together with reference TRBV2 and TRBJ1-3, the CDR3 gives the full variable domain: EPEVTQTPSHQVTQMGQEVILRCVPISNHLYFYWYRQILGQKVEFLVSFYNNEISEKSEIFDDQFSVERPDGSNFTLKIRSTKLEDSAMYFCASSDSAGGSSGNTIYFGEGSWLTVV.

The V gene is TRBV28, the J gene TRBJ2-7; TRBD2 matches 7 bases. There are 13 residues in the CDR3. V lost 8 bases and J lost 2; bases outside the gene matches: 6. Germline V gene sequence: CDR1 MDHEN, CDR2 SYDVKM. CDR3 loop: CASQSGATYEQYF. Here the CDR3 DNA reads TGTGCCAGCCAAAGCGGGGCCACCTACGAGCAGTACTTC.

Note on this clone: In the same sample, other DNA sequences code for this CDR3. The J gene is TRBJ1-6, the V gene TRBV4-1; 7 bases align to TRBD1. CDR3 size: 15 residues. V was pared by 4 bases and J by 2 bases, with 2 bases of the junction left unmatched. The germline V gene has CDR1 MGHRA and CDR2 YSYEKL. CDR3 protein: CASSPGGAYNSPLHF. In DNA, the CDR3 is TGCGCCAGCAGCCCAGGGGGTGCCTATAATTCACCCCTCCACTTT.

The CDR3 reads CASSSGVGDYEQYF. Here the CDR3 DNA reads TGCGCCAGCAGCTCGGGAGTGGGGGACTACGAGCAGTACTTC. The chain links TRBV5-1 to TRBJ2-7; tentatively, D is TRBD2 (6 bases). Trimming pared 3 bases from V and 3 bases from J, leaving 13 bases between. Germline loops: CDR1 SGHRS, CDR2 YFSETQ. The CDR3 spans 14 residues.

This clone has just a few counts. V and J are TRBV11-2 and TRBJ2-7, with 9 nucleotides matching TRBD1. This CDR3 spans 14 amino acids. CDR1 SGHAT and CDR2 FQNNGV come from the germline V gene. V shed 1 base and J 6 bases; nucleotides not matched to a gene: 4. The CDR3 DNA is TGTGCCAGCAGCTTAGGAGGACAGGGGCTCGAGCAGTACTTC. Amino acids: CASSLGGQGLEQYF.

This chain uses TRBV3-1 (or the pseudogene TRBV3-2) with TRBJ2-7; D perhaps matches TRBD2 (7 bases). The V and J ends lost 4 bases and 2 bases respectively, with 12 bases between them. Germline CDR1 reads LGHDT; CDR2 reads YNNKEL (reference sequence). This CDR3 contains 14 residues. CDR3 bases: TGTGCCAGCAGCCTAGGGGGGGTGACCTACGAGCAGTACTTC. This translates into CASSLGGVTYEQYF.

The genes are TRBV30 and TRBJ2-1; weak D call: TRBD2 (5 bases). Germline V CDR1 and CDR2: GTSNPN, SVGIG (reference sequence). This CDR3 is built from 15 residues. The V gene lost 0 bases and the J gene lost 0 bases, with 9 bases spanning the gap. The CDR3 reads CAWSVGEPSYNEQFF. DNA of the CDR3: TGTGCCTGGAGTGTCGGGGAGCCCTCCTACAATGAGCAGTTCTTC.

The chain joins TRBV12-3 or TRBV12-4 to TRBJ2-1, with 8 bases aligning to TRBD2. Germline trimming cut 6 bases from V and 15 bases from J; bases unmatched to any gene: 10. CDR3 length equals 12 residues. CDR3 sequence reads: CASRVTPSGLFF. The DNA of the CDR3 is TGTGCCAGCAGGGTTACCCCTAGCGGGCTGTTCTTC.

This chain joins TRBV19 and TRBJ2-1; D is perhaps TRBD2 (5 bases). The length of the CDR3 is 15 residues. Trimming shortened V by 2 bases and J by 4 bases, and 12 bases separated the two germline ends. Germline CDR1 LNHDA, CDR2 SQIVND (reference sequence). The CDR3 reads CASSITSNLYNEQFF. CDR3 coding DNA: TGTGCCAGTAGTATAACTAGTAATTTATACAATGAGCAGTTCTTC.

The V gene is TRBV7-2, the J gene TRBJ1-1, with D possibly matching TRBD1 (6 bases). This CDR3 comprises 15 residues. Trimming removed 0 bases from V and 1 base from J, with 9 bases in between. Germline lookup yields CDR1 SGHTA and CDR2 FQGNSA. The DNA for the CDR3 is TGTGCCAGCAGCTTAGCTCGGACAGCGAACACTGAAGCTTTCTTT. This codes for CASSLARTANTEAFF.

This clone appeared once. This sequence joins TRBV5-1 and TRBJ2-7, with 7 bases aligning to TRBD2. This CDR3 contains 13 residues. V was clipped by 8 bases and J by 3 bases; unmatched bases: 8. From germline, CDR1 is SGHRS and CDR2 YFSETQ. CDR3 DNA: TGCGCCAGTAAGGACGGGGAGGGCTACGAGCAGTACTTC. Its protein product is CASKDGEGYEQYF.

For the CDR3, the DNA is TGCGCCAGCAGCCAAGTAGGGTCGGGGGACATTCAGTACTTC. This translates into CASSQVGSGDIQYF. The genes are TRBV4-1 and TRBJ2-4; D might be TRBD2 (6 bases). Germline V gene sequence: CDR1 MGHRA, CDR2 YSYEKL. The V end lost 1 base, the J end lost 8 bases, and 12 bases lay between the germline ends. CDR3 length equals 14 residues.

V usage is TRBV6-2 or TRBV6-3 and J usage is TRBJ2-5, with TRBD2 as a possible D gene (5 bases). The CDR3 sequence is 16 residues long. Germline CDR1 MNHEY, CDR2 SVGEGT. The ends were cut back, 6 bases at V and 5 bases at J, with 22 bases in the middle. The CDR3 here is CASSPRWRVGLETQYF. CDR3 bases: TGTGCCAGCAGCCCCCGGTGGCGGGTGGGTTTGGAGACCCAGTACTTC.

The chain is built from TRBV29-1 and TRBJ1-2, with 8 bases fitting TRBD1. The CDR3 is 13 amino acids. From germline, CDR1 is SQVTM and CDR2 ANQGSEA. Trimming cost V 5 bases and J 4 bases; bases outside gene matches: 6. The CDR3 reads CSVLDREVYGYTF. The CDR3 bases are TGCAGCGTTCTGGACAGGGAAGTCTATGGCTACACCTTC.

The chain uses TRBV18 and TRBJ2-3; D is undetermined. Germline assignment: CDR1 KGHSH and CDR2 LQKENI. V lost 3 bases and J lost 4, with 11 bases in between. CDR3 size: 14 residues. CDR3 sequence reads: CASSPFEAPDTQYF. For the CDR3, the DNA is TGTGCCAGCTCACCCTTCGAGGCGCCAGATACGCAGTATTTT.

The rearrangement uses TRBV7-9 and TRBJ2-1; D not certain. V gave up 10 bases and J gave up 3 bases, with 7 bases separating them. The CDR3 totals 11 residues. Germline CDR1 and CDR2: SEHNR and FQNEAQ (reference sequence). The CDR3 region has the DNA TGTGCCACTGAACTCTACAATGAGCAGTTCTTC. This sequence encodes CATELYNEQFF.

The chain combines TRBV5-1 with TRBJ2-7; D might be TRBD1 (6 bases). The V and J ends lost 4 bases and 5 bases respectively, with 13 bases between them. This CDR3 region has 13 residues. Per the germline V gene, CDR1 is SGHRS and CDR2 is YFSETQ. The CDR3 nucleotides read TGCGCCAGCAGCAGTACAGGGATCCACGAGCAGTACTTC. Its protein product is CASSSTGIHEQYF.

The chain joins TRBV9 to TRBJ1-6; TRBD1 matches at 9 bases. V trimming: 3 bases; J trimming: 9 bases; junction bases outside the gene matches: 16. The germline gives CDR1 SGDLS, CDR2 YYNGEE. There are 18 residues in the CDR3. The DNA of the CDR3 is TGTGCCAGCAGCGGAGAGGAGGGATCGACAGGGGGTAGTTCACCCCTCCACTTT. Translating gives CASSGEEGSTGGSSPLHF.

This chain joins TRBV10-3 and TRBJ1-2, with D maybe TRBD1 (5 bases). Germline loops: CDR1 ENHRY, CDR2 SYGVKD. This CDR3 region has 14 residues. Trimming removed 3 bases from V and 5 bases from J, with 13 bases in between. The CDR3 region is CAISDGGDLYGYTF. The CDR3 DNA is TGTGCCATCAGTGACGGAGGGGATCTTTATGGCTACACCTTC.

This chain connects TRBV7-8 to TRBJ1-5; unclear D gene. Trimming removed 1 base at V and 0 bases at J, with 13 bases between. From germline, CDR1 is SGHVS and CDR2 FQNEAQ. CDR3 length: 17 residues. The CDR3 reads CASSLGGFQNSNQPQHF. Written as DNA, the CDR3 is TGTGCCAGCAGCTTAGGTGGCTTCCAGAATAGCAATCAGCCCCAGCATTTT.

Here the CDR3 DNA reads TGTGCCAGCAGTGAGTCCACCTACGAGCAGTACTTC. This translates into CASSESTYEQYF. The chain combines TRBV25-1 with TRBJ2-7; D remains ambiguous. The V end lost 3 bases, the J end lost 2 bases, and 5 bases lay between the germline ends. The CDR3 spans 12 residues. Germline CDR1 and CDR2: MGHDK and SYGVNS.

The V gene is TRBV7-3, the J gene TRBJ2-1; TRBD2 agrees at 12 bases. V was pared by 4 bases and J by 1 base, with 2 bases of the junction left unmatched. In germline, CDR1 is SGHTA, CDR2 FQGTGA. The CDR3 contains 16 residues. The CDR3 is CASSWLAGGSYNEQFF. The CDR3 DNA follows: TGTGCCAGCAGCTGGCTAGCGGGAGGGTCCTACAATGAGCAGTTCTTC.

The sample holds one count of this clone. Other DNA sequences in the sample encode the same CDR3. The chain is built from TRBV19 and TRBJ2-7; maybe TRBD2 (6 bases). CDR1 LNHDA and CDR2 SQIVND come from the germline V gene (reference sequence). The length of the CDR3 is 15 residues. Trimming took off 1 base at V and 1 base at J, with 11 bases between the two ends. This CDR3 reads CASSIGAGTSYEQYF. The CDR3 DNA sequence: TGTGCCAGTAGTATAGGGGCAGGGACTTCCTACGAGCAGTACTTC.

This clone occurred many times. This chain joins TRBV23-1 and TRBJ1-1; 9 bases agree with TRBD1. TRBV23-1 is given ORF status, its function remaining uncertain. This CDR3 contains 17 residues. Trimming removed 0 bases from V and 3 bases from J; junction bases left unmatched: 8. DNA of the CDR3: TGCGCCAGCAGTCAATCTGAGAGGGACAGGGAAGACACTGAAGCTTTCTTT. This codes for CASSQSERDREDTEAFF.

The rearrangement joins TRBV3-1 (or the pseudogene TRBV3-2) to TRBJ2-1; tentatively, D is TRBD2 (5 bases). Germline CDR1 and CDR2: LGHDT and YNNKEL (reference sequence). The CDR3 sequence is 14 residues long. Trimming took off 0 bases at V and 7 bases at J, with 10 bases between the two ends. CDR3 nucleotide sequence: TGTGCCAGCAGCCAAGATTCCAGGAGGAATGAGCAGTTCTTC. Its translation is CASSQDSRRNEQFF.

In the case of this clone: Germline and junction disagree at one end, which may indicate a read error. This chain joins TRBV5-6 and TRBJ2-7, with TRBD2 matching 8 bases. From germline, CDR1 is SGHDT and CDR2 YYEEEE. The CDR3 length is 15 residues. The CDR3 DNA reads TGTGCCAGCAGCTTGGGGCTAGCGGGCTCCTTCGAGCAGTACTTC. It translates to CASSLGLAGSFEQYF.